This T cell receptor (beta chain) was documented in a study of identical twins (TCRdb year 2016). Study-level background: To test whether fetal clonotypes persist, this study deep-sequenced TCR alpha and beta repertoires from monozygotic twins, from unrelated adults of various ages, and from cord blood. Replicate twin experiments were performed at different times using different library preparation protocols to rule out contamination.

The paper's findings and limits, for the study overall: The excess sharing between twins in beta out-of-frame sequences was weaker because fewer shared sequences reduced the signal-to-noise ratio. Because the same donors could not be followed over many years, conclusions were based on cross-sectional statistical analysis. Fewer insertions were carried by abundant cord blood beta clonotypes, a similar but weaker trend appeared in young adult naive repertoires, and no such trend appeared in memory repertoires. Out-of-frame TCR alpha sharing in monozygotic twins was systematically underestimated by recombination models, whereas sharing between unrelated individuals was in agreement with the recombination models. Invariant T cells such as MAIT and iNKT could partly confound zero-insertion analyses, though diverse VJ usage argued against this for most clonotypes. Out-of-frame TCR alpha sequences shared between twins showed an excess of low generation-probability sequences compared with coincidental sharing between unrelated individuals.

Preparation of the library involved 5' RACE. The instrument given in TCRdb is Illumina HiSeq 2000. Template switching introduced a universal primer binding site; the final cDNA contained a unique molecular identifier, enabling accurate counting of TCR cDNA molecules. First-strand cDNA for TCR alpha and beta chains was synthesized from specific primers in the conserved constant-segment region. To control for contamination, each cDNA library was double barcoded with a SMART-Mk sample barcode plus Illumina barcodes. TruSeq adapter sequences and Illumina sample barcodes were added in two successive PCR steps. TCR alpha and beta cDNA libraries were sequenced on the Illumina HiSeq platform with custom primers. Per the original workflow: MiGEC was used to process raw reads and extract unique molecular identifiers, and MiXCR was used to find CDR3 positions. For each individual, recombination models were inferred using an EM algorithm with the repgenHMM and IGoR tools. The tcR package in R was used for shared clonotype analysis, with sharing normalized by the product of cloneset sizes. To study raw recombination free of thymic and clonal selection effects, out-of-frame nonproductive sequences were analyzed. Using fastp at Q25 and MiXCR, TCRdb reprocessed the public reads and kept productive beta chains. Every distinct CDR3 protein forms one entry, paired with its most common genes and DNA. The authors' filters were not applied to this entry. Present in this sample are approximately 500,000 distinct CDR3 sequences, roughly 26% of which were seen just once. Together, the top ten hold roughly 3% of the sample.

Note on this clonotype: Its antigen specificity is not known. Per-base qualities were not stored, and no clone one base away is much larger.

The germline V gene supplies CDR1 ENHRY and CDR2 SYGVKD. The junction carries 11 bases between V and J, which are trimmed by 5 bases and 1 base respectively. CDR3 length: 15 amino acids, cysteine to phenylalanine. Only the CDR3 DNA is retained, 45 bases long and in frame from the first base. Every donor in the study was a healthy Caucasian. The twin cohort consisted of three pairs of female monozygotic twins, all aged about 18 to 29 years. Positive isolation kits from Invitrogen were used to isolate CD4+ and CD8+ T cell populations. These data also formed part of another study, on T cells expressing NK-cell markers. As the second paper documents: In sorted CD3+CD56+NKG2C+, CD3+CD56+NKG2C- and CD3+CD56-NKG2C+ T-cell subsets from eight or nine donors, TCR beta-chain repertoires were profiled. Among the eight sequenced donors, only one was HCMV-seronegative, while the other seven were HCMV-seropositive. In several experiments an anti-gammadeltaTCR antibody was added to restrict sorting to alphabetaTCR-expressing T cells. For six donors, the dominant CD3+CD56+NKG2C+ clonotypes were among the top 10 CD8+ clonotypes and accounted for roughly 1.0-7.5% of CD8+ T cells. Those dominant clonotypes were again the most abundant among CD3+CD56-NKG2C+ cells in a few donors, at roughly 25-65%. Whether the expanded NKG2C-expressing T cell clones were specific for HCMV antigens remained unclear. The study sequenced eight donors, all healthy volunteers chosen at random: three men and five women. To determine HCMV serostatus, a commercial ELISA kit was used to detect HCMV-specific IgG in serum. MIGEC was used to demultiplex reads and group the reads by UMI, and MiTCR was used to assemble and quantify clonotypes. Only TCR cDNA sequences supported by at least two reads were kept to exclude erroneous sequences. The tcR package was used for downstream repertoire analysis, and clonotypes were matched across fractions by CDR3 nucleotide sequence plus V segment. VDJmatch was used to annotate antigen specificity against VDJdb, with one amino acid substitution in CDR3 permitted.

The sequence was collected from a woman younger than 35 in good health. The rearranged segments are TRBV10-3 and TRBJ2-2; TRBD1 is a possible D gene, resting on 6 matching bases. The material sequenced was CD4+ T cells sorted from blood. In nucleotides, the sequence is TGTGCCATCAGTCGGGGACAAGTGAACACCGGGGAGCTGTTTTTT. Its amino acids are CAISRGQVNTGELFF.